The T cell receptor (beta chain) described here comes from a study of blood T cell repertoires in COVID-19. Across the study: Sources were T cells, B-cell-depleted T cells, or PBMCs; the material itself was cDNA or gDNA.

The germline V gene has CDR1 GTSNPN and CDR2 SVGIG (reference sequence). This CDR3 contains 15 residues. Trimming removed 0 bases from V and 5 bases from J; junction bases left unmatched: 9. In the authors' workflow: Amplification from reference gene primers served as the basis for estimated nucleated cell counts. Sequencing used immunoSEQ multiplex PCR; TCRdb keeps in-frame clones, though not all of them. Clonal size and the V and J genes are those of that table, whereas D and trimming came from the DNA. This sample carries more than 200,000 clones, roughly 83% of them seen once, and the ten largest clones take about 9%.

Material: peripheral blood. This chain connects TRBV30 to TRBJ1-2, with 7 positions matching TRBD1. The source is a man aged 80 or over with acute or convalescent COVID-19. As DNA, the CDR3 is TGTGCCTGGAGTGTCCCCTCGACAGGGCGGTATGGCTACACCTTC. Protein sequence: CAWSVPSTGRYGYTF.